The clone carrying this T cell receptor beta chain occurred a few times. As yet, its antigen is unknown. This sample was included in a study of T-cell reconstitution after alpha-beta-depleted transplantation in children. General study findings and limits: T-cell numbers and diversity, one year after transplant, stemmed largely from T cells that were newly produced. Two months or so post-transplant, alpha-beta T cells reportedly derived from several hundred expanded graft clones. For some patients, TCRbeta diversity was high at day 60 because of recipient T cells and thymic progenitors that survived.

Unique molecular identifiers were used to barcode this TCRbeta library. From the PCR reads, TCRdb called clonotypes with MiXCR, one entry per CDR3 protein. This table holds roughly 790,000 distinct CDR3 sequences, roughly 15% found once. The junction had 10 bases not matched to a gene; V was cut back by 6 bases and J by 4 bases. Germline V gene data show CDR1 as DFQATT and CDR2 as SNEGSKA (reference sequence). The CDR3 sequence is 14 residues long. The specimen was PBMCs, mostly from graft donor cells, collected 360 days after TCRalphabeta/CD19-depleted stem cell transplant. The chain uses TRBV20-1 and TRBJ2-7, with 9 bases aligning to TRBD1. The source of this sequence is a male patient younger than 18 who had a stem cell transplant for acute lymphoblastic leukemia, so the T cells may come from the graft donor. The CDR3 is CSATVATGGYEQYF. DNA for the CDR3: TGCAGTGCCACCGTCGCGACAGGGGGATACGAGCAGTACTTC.